The subject of this entry is one TCR beta chain. The antigen is undetermined. The record originates from a study of vaccination effects on CD4 cells after COVID-19. Sequencing used immunoSEQ multiplex PCR; TCRdb keeps in-frame clones, though not all of them. The sample has over 60,000 clones, more than 70% seen once; the top ten hold 2.5% to 3%. Expansion with viral peptide pools was applied to antigen-specific CD4+ T cells by the ViraFEST assay prior to sequencing. Following culture for around 10 days, CD4+ T cells were isolated. Nucleocapsid antibody tests were negative, and the vaccine recipients had no prior SARS-CoV-2 infection. CDR1 MDHEN and CDR2 SYDVKM come from the germline V gene. V shed 3 bases, J shed 6 bases, and the junction held 9 bases outside the gene matches. This CDR3 is 16 amino acids long.

V gene TRBV28 combines with J gene TRBJ1-2, with 11 bases fitting TRBD1. This sequence was found in a human donor who received a COVID-19 vaccine. The starting material was CD4+ T cells from PBMCs cultured with HCoV-NL63 spike peptides, obtained before COVID-19 vaccination. The CDR3 sequence is CASSFFETGQGDGYTF. The CDR3 region has the DNA TGTGCCAGCAGTTTTTTTGAGACGGGACAGGGGGATGGCTACACCTTC.